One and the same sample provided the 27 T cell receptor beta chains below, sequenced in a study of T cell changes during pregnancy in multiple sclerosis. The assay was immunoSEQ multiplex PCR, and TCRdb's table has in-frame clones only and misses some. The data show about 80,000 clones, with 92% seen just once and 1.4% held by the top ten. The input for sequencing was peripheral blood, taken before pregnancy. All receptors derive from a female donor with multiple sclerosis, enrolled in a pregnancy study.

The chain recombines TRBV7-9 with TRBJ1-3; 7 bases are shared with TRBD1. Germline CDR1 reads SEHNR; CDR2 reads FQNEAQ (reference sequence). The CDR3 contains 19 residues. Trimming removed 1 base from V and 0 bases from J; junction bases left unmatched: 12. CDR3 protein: CASSLEGAGQAFSGNTIYF. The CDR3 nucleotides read TGTGCCAGCAGCTTAGAAGGGGCCGGACAGGCGTTCTCTGGAAACACCATATATTTT.

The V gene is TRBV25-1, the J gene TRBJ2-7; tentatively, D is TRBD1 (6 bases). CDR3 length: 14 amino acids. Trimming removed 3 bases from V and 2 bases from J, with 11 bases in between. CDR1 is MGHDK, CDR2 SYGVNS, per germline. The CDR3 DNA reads TGTGCCAGCAGTGATCCACAGGGTCCCTACGAGCAGTACTTC. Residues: CASSDPQGPYEQYF.

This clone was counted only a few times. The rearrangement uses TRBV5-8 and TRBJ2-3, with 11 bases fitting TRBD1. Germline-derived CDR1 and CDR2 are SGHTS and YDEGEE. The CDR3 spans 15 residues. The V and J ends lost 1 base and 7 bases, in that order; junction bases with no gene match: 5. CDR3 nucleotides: TGTGCCAGCAGCTTGCCCGGGACAGGGGGTTATACGCAGTATTTT. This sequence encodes CASSLPGTGGYTQYF.

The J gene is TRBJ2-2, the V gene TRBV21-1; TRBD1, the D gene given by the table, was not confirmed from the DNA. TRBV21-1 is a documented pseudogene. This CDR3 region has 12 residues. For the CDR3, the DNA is TGTGCCAGCAGCCTCAGCACCGGGGAGCTGTTTTTT. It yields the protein CASSLSTGELFF.

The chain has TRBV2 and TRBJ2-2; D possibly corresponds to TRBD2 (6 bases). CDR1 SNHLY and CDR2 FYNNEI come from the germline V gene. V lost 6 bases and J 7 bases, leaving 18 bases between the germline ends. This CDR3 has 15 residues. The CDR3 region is CASSLSAGMNGELFF. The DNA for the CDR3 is TGTGCCAGCAGCCTCTCAGCGGGTATGAACGGGGAGCTGTTTTTT.

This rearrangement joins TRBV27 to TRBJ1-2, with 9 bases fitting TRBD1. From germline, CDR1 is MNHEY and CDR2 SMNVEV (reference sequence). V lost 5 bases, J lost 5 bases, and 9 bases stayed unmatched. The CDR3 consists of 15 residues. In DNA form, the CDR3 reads TGTGCCAGCAGTCGGGCCGGGACAGGGTCTTATGGCTACACCTTC. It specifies CASSRAGTGSYGYTF.

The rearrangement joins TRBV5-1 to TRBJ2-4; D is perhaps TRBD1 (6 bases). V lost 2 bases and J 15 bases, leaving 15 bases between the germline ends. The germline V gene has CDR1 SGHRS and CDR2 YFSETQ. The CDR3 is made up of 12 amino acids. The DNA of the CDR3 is TGCGCCAGCAGCTTTGACAGGTTCGCATGGTACTTC. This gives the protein CASSFDRFAWYF.

This chain's CDR3 is CASSQAPQGPNNSPLHF. The DNA of the CDR3 is TGTGCCAGCAGCCAAGCCCCCCAGGGGCCGAATAATTCACCCCTCCACTTT. The V and J genes are TRBV14 and TRBJ1-6; maybe TRBD1 (6 bases). The CDR3 extends over 17 amino acids. Germline V gene lookup returns CDR1 SGHDN and CDR2 FVKESK. V was cut by 1 base and J by 5 bases, with 15 bases left in between.

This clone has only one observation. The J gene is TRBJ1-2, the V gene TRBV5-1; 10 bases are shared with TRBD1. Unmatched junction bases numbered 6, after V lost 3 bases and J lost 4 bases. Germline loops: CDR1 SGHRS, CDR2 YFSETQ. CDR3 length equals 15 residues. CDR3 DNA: TGCGCCAGCAGCTGGCTGACAGGGGGCACCTATGGCTACACCTTC. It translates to CASSWLTGGTYGYTF.

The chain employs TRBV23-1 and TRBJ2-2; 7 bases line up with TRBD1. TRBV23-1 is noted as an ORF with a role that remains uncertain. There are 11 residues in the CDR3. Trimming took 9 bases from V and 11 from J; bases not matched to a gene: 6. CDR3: CARPDRAELFF. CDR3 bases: TGCGCCAGACCAGACAGGGCAGAGCTGTTTTTT.

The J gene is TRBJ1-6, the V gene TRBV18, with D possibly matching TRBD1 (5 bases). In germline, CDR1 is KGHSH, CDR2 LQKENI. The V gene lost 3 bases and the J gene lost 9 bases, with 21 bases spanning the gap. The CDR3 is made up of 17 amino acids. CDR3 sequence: CASSPPGQRVRGSPLHF. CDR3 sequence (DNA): TGTGCCAGCTCACCCCCGGGCCAACGGGTTAGGGGTTCACCCCTCCACTTT.

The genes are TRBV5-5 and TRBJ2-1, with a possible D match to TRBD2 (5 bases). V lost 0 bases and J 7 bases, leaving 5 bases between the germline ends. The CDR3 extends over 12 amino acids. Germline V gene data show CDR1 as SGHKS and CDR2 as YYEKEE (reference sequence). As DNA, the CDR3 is TGTGCCAGCAGCTTGGGAGGGAATGAGCAGTTCTTC. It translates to CASSLGGNEQFF. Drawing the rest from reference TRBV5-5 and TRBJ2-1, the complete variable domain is DAGVTQSPTHLIKTRGQQVTLRCSPISGHKSVSWYQQVLGQGPQFIFQYYEKEERGRGNFPDRFSARQFPNYSSELNVNALLLGDSALYLCASSLGGNEQFFGPGTRLTVL.

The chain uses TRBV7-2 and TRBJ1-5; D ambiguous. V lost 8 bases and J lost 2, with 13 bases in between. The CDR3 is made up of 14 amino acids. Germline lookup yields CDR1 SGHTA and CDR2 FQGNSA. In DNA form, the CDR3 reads TGTGCCAGCGGCTGGGCCGTCGGCAATCAGCCCCAGCATTTT. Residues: CASGWAVGNQPQHF. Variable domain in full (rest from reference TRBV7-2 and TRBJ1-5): GAGVSQSPSNKVTEKGKDVELRCDPISGHTALYWYRQSLGQGLEFLIYFQGNSAPDKSGLPSDRFSAERTGGSVSTLTIQRTQQEDSAVYLCASGWAVGNQPQHFGDGTRLSIL.

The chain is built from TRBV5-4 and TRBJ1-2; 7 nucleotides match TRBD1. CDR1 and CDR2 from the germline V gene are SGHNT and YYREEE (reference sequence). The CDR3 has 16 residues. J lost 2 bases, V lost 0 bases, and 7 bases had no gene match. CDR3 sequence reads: CASSLVGQTPNYGYTF. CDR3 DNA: TGTGCCAGCAGCTTGGTGGGACAGACTCCGAACTATGGCTACACCTTC.

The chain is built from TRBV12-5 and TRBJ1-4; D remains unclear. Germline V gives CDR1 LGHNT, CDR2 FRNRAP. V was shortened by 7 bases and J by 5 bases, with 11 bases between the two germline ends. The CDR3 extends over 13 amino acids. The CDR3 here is CASAAGRNEKLFF. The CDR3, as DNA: TGTGCTAGTGCCGCGGGTCGGAATGAAAAACTGTTTTTT.

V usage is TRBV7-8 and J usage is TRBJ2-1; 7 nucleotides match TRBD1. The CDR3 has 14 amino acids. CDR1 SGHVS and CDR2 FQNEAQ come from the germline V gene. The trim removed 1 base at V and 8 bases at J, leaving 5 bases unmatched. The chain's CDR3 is CASSLEGGLDEQFF. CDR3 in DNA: TGTGCCAGCAGCTTAGAAGGGGGCCTCGATGAGCAGTTCTTC.

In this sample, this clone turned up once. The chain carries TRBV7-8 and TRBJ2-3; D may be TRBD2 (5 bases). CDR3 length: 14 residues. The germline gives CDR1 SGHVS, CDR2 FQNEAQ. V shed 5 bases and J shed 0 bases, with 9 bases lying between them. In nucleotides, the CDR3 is TGTGCCAGCAGCCCACGGAGGAGCACAGATACGCAGTATTTT. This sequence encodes CASSPRRSTDTQYF. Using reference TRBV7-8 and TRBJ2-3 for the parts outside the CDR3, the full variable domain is GAGVSQSPRYKVAKRGQDVALRCDPISGHVSLFWYQQALGQGPEFLTYFQNEAQLDKSGLPSDRFFAERPEGSVSTLKIQRTQQEDSAVYLCASSPRRSTDTQYFGPGTRLTVL.

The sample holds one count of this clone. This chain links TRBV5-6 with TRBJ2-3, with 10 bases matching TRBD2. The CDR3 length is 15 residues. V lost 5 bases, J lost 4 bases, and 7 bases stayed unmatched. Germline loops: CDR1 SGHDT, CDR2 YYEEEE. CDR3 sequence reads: CASSRAGGPADTQYF. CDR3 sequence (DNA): TGTGCCAGCAGTCGAGCGGGGGGGCCGGCAGATACGCAGTATTTT.

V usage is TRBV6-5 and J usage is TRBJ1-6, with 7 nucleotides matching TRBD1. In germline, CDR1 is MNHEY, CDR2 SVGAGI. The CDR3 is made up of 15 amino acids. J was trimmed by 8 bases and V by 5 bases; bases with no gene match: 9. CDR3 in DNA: TGTGCCAGCAGTATGTACAGGGGCCGGTATTCACCCCTCCACTTT. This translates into CASSMYRGRYSPLHF.

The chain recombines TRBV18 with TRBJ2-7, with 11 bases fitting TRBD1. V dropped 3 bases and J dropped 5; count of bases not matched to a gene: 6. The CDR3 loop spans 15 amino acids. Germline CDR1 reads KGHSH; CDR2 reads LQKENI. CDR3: CASSPTDRGLDEQYF. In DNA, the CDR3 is TGTGCCAGCTCACCGACGGACAGGGGGCTGGACGAGCAGTACTTC.

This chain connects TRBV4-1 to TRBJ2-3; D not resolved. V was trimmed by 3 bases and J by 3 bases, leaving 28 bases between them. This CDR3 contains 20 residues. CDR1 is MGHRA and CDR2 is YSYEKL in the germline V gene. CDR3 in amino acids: CASSQKGKAARKLVTDTQYF. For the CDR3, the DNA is TGCGCCAGCAGCCAGAAAGGTAAGGCTGCTAGGAAGTTGGTAACAGATACGCAGTATTTT.

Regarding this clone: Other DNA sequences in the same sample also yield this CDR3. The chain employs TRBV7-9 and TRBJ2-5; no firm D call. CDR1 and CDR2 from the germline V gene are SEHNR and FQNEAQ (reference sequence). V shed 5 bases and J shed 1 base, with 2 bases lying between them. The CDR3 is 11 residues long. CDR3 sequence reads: CASSLQETQYF. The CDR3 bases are TGTGCCAGCAGCCTCCAAGAGACCCAGTACTTC.

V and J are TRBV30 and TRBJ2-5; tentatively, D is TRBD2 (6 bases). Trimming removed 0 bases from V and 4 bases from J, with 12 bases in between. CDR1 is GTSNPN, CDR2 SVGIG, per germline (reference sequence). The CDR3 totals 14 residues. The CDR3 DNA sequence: TGTGCCTGGAGTGTAAGGGAGGACCTAGAGACCCAGTACTTC. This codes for CAWSVREDLETQYF. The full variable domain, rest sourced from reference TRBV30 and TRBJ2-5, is SQTIHQWPATLVQPVGSPLSLECTVEGTSNPNLYWYRQAAGRGLQLLFYSVGIGQISSEVPQNLSASRPQDRQFILSSKKLLLSDSGFYLCAWSVREDLETQYFGPGTRLLVL.

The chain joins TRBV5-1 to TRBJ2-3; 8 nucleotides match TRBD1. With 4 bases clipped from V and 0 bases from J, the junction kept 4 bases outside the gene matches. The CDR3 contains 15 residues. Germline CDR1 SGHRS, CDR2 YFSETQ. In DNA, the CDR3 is TGCGCCAGCAGCCAGGACAGGGCAAGCACAGATACGCAGTATTTT. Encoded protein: CASSQDRASTDTQYF.

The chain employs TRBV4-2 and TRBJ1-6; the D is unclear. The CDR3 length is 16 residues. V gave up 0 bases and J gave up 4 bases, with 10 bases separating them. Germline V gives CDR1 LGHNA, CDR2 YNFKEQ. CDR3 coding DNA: TGTGCCAGCAGCCAAGAAATAGCACCTTATAATTCACCCCTCCACTTT. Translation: CASSQEIAPYNSPLHF.

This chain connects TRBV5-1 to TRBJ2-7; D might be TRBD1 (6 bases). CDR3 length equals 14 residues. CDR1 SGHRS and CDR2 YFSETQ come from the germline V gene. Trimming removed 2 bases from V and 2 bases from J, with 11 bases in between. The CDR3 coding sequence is TGCGCCAGCAGCTTAGGGGGTAGGACCTACGAGCAGTACTTC. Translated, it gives CASSLGGRTYEQYF.

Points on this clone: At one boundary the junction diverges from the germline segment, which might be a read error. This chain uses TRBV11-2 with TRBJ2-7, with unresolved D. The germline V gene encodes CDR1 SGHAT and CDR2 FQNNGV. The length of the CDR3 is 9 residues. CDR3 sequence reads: CASSPRSHF. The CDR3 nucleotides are TGTGCCAGCAGCCCTCGGTCTCACTTC.